Below, 23 T cell receptor beta chains from the same sample are listed, as sequenced in a study of shared clonotypes between healthy human individuals (dated by TCRdb to 2020 to 2021). The protocol used for the library was the immunoSEQ multiplex PCR assay. This immuneACCESS table, as held by TCRdb, lists in-frame sequences with V and J called but not all clones. Of the missing ones, under half trace to an unresolved V gene in checked studies; the others have no known cause. The sample records hundreds of thousands of clones, approximately 73% of which are singletons. Under 2% of the sample is in the top ten clones. The specimen sequenced was memory CD4+ T cells sorted from blood. The sample's cell subset or site label, decoded: CD45RA-negative fraction. The source is a woman younger than 45 in good health.

The genes are TRBV4-1 and TRBJ2-2; perhaps TRBD2 as D (6 bases). In germline, CDR1 is MGHRA, CDR2 YSYEKL. Trimming shortened V by 1 base and J by 0 bases, and 12 bases separated the two germline ends. The CDR3 spans 17 residues. The CDR3 nucleotides read TGCGCCAGCAGCCAAGGTGGTGGGAGGACGAACACCGGGGAGCTGTTTTTT. The encoded protein is CASSQGGGRTNTGELFF.

The rearrangement links TRBV28 to TRBJ2-5; 15 bases agree with TRBD2. With V trimmed by 5 bases and J by 4 bases, 8 bases remained unmatched. The CDR3 runs to 17 residues. The germline CDR1 and CDR2 sequences are MDHEN and SYDVKM. CDR3 amino acids: CASSNDGTSGRRETQYF. The CDR3 bases are TGTGCCAGCAGTAATGACGGGACTAGCGGGAGGCGAGAGACCCAGTACTTC.

This chain uses TRBV28 with TRBJ1-5; no firm D call. Germline V lookup: CDR1 MDHEN, CDR2 SYDVKM. Trimming took 3 bases from V and 5 from J, leaving 29 bases between them. The CDR3 is 20 amino acids. CDR3 amino acids: CASSLSRPPYLPAGDQPQHF. CDR3 DNA: TGTGCCAGCAGTTTGTCCCGACCTCCCTACTTACCGGCCGGGGATCAGCCCCAGCATTTT.

This sequence joins TRBV28 and TRBJ2-5, with D hard to call. Trimming pared 3 bases from V and 5 bases from J, leaving 10 bases between. The CDR3 runs to 13 residues. Germline V CDR1 and CDR2: MDHEN, SYDVKM. CDR3 coding DNA: TGTGCCAGCAGTTTGGTAGGGTGGGAGACCCAGTACTTC. It specifies CASSLVGWETQYF.

V and J are TRBV6-6 and TRBJ2-6; no definite D call. The CDR3 is 13 residues long. With 8 bases removed from V and 4 bases from J, the gap between germline ends came to 9 bases. CDR1 is MNHNY, CDR2 SVGAGI, per germline (reference sequence). DNA of the CDR3: TGTGCCAGCCACACGCGCGGGGCCAACGTCCTGACTTTC. This translates into CASHTRGANVLTF.

CDR3 in amino acids: CAISGSTDTQYF. DNA of the CDR3: TGTGCCATCAGCGGTAGCACAGATACGCAGTATTTT. The chain carries TRBV28 and TRBJ2-3; weak D call: TRBD2 (5 bases). V lost 10 bases and J 0 bases, leaving 8 bases between the germline ends. Germline assignment: CDR1 MDHEN and CDR2 SYDVKM. This CDR3 is built from 12 residues.

The V call is TRBV25-1, the J call TRBJ2-3; 9 bases line up with TRBD1. V trimming: 7 bases; J trimming: 4 bases; junction bases outside the gene matches: 12. Germline V gene sequence: CDR1 MGHDK, CDR2 SYGVNS. The CDR3 totals 16 residues. The CDR3 nucleotides are TGTGCCAGCACTCACAATGACAGGGGGGTATCAGATACGCAGTATTTT. This sequence encodes CASTHNDRGVSDTQYF.

As to this clone: Other DNA sequences in the same sample also yield this CDR3. The chain has TRBV18 and TRBJ2-2; 10 positions agree with TRBD2. The CDR3 extends over 16 amino acids. Germline lookup yields CDR1 KGHSH and CDR2 LQKENI. The junction had 1 base not matched to a gene; V was cut back by 3 bases and J by 0 bases. As DNA, the CDR3 is TGTGCCAGCTCACCTGGACTAGCGGCGAACACCGGGGAGCTGTTTTTT. It codes for CASSPGLAANTGELFF.

The chain links TRBV28 to TRBJ1-4; 9 nucleotides match TRBD1. Germline trimming cut 8 bases from V and 7 bases from J; bases unmatched to any gene: 5. The V gene's germline CDR1 is MDHEN and CDR2 SYDVKM. This CDR3 is 13 amino acids long. The CDR3 reads CASGTGMAEKLFF. CDR3 in DNA: TGTGCCAGCGGGACAGGGATGGCTGAAAAACTGTTTTTT.

The genes are TRBV18 and TRBJ2-7, with TRBD2 matching over 10 bases. CDR1 is KGHSH and CDR2 is LQKENI in the germline V gene. The CDR3 extends over 15 amino acids. With V trimmed by 3 bases and J by 4 bases, 6 bases remained unmatched. The CDR3 is CASSPKASGSYEQYF. In DNA, the CDR3 is TGTGCCAGCTCACCGAAGGCTAGCGGGAGTTACGAGCAGTACTTC.

This chain connects TRBV2 to TRBJ2-7, with unresolved D. The CDR3 runs 14 residues. V lost 2 bases to trimming and J lost 2 bases, with 10 bases between them. Per the germline V gene, CDR1 is SNHLY and CDR2 is FYNNEI. In DNA form, the CDR3 reads TGTGCCAGCAGTGAAATATACAGAACCTACGAGCAGTACTTC. This codes for CASSEIYRTYEQYF. The variable domain in full, completed from reference TRBV2 and TRBJ2-7, reads EPEVTQTPSHQVTQMGQEVILRCVPISNHLYFYWYRQILGQKVEFLVSFYNNEISEKSEIFDDQFSVERPDGSNFTLKIRSTKLEDSAMYFCASSEIYRTYEQYFGPGTRLTVT.

This clone occurred a few times. The V gene is TRBV5-8, the J gene TRBJ1-2, with 7 bases that match TRBD1. The CDR3 extends over 14 amino acids. Trimming removed 4 bases from V and 7 bases from J; junction bases left unmatched: 10. Germline loops: CDR1 SGHTS, CDR2 YDEGEE. CDR3 DNA sequence: TGTGCCAGCAGCCGACAGGGATTTCTGGGTGGCTACACCTTC. It translates to CASSRQGFLGGYTF.

This sequence joins TRBV27 and TRBJ2-1; D might be TRBD1 (5 bases). The CDR3 runs 16 residues. Germline values: CDR1 MNHEY, CDR2 SMNVEV (reference sequence). The V gene lost 2 bases and the J gene lost 0 bases, with 11 bases spanning the gap. The CDR3 loop is CASSLPGLGSYNEQFF. In DNA, the CDR3 is TGTGCCAGCAGTTTACCAGGGTTAGGCTCCTACAATGAGCAGTTCTTC.

The V and J genes are TRBV11-2 and TRBJ1-3; D is undetermined. CDR3 length equals 16 residues. V lost 4 bases and J lost 0, with 13 bases in between. Germline loops: CDR1 SGHAT, CDR2 FQNNGV. The CDR3 DNA reads TGTGCCAGCAGCTCGATCGGCCGAGACTCTGGAAACACCATATATTTT. Residues: CASSSIGRDSGNTIYF.

The chain employs TRBV7-9 and TRBJ2-3; D call uncertain. The CDR3 consists of 14 residues. Germline CDR1 SEHNR, CDR2 FQNEAQ (reference sequence). V was trimmed by 7 bases and J by 0 bases, leaving 11 bases between them. The CDR3 nucleotides read TGTGCCAGCAACGAGGACCAGAGCACAGATACGCAGTATTTT. This codes for CASNEDQSTDTQYF.

This clone was observed many times. This chain uses TRBV21-1 with TRBJ2-1; TRBD2 is the table's D call and was not checked against the DNA. TRBV21-1 constitutes a pseudogene. The CDR3 spans 19 residues. CDR3 sequence reads: CASITGDSGTPEPLNEQFF. The CDR3 nucleotides are TGTGCCAGCATAACAGGGGATAGCGGGACTCCAGAACCCCTCAATGAGCAGTTCTTC.

Points on this clone: Different DNA sequences within this sample yield the same CDR3. The rearrangement links TRBV5-1 to TRBJ2-3; no clear D. The CDR3 length is 14 residues. Trimming removed 0 bases from V and 3 bases from J, with 8 bases in between. Germline assignment: CDR1 SGHRS and CDR2 YFSETQ. CDR3 amino acids: CASSLGTRTDTQYF. The DNA of the CDR3 is TGCGCCAGCAGCTTGGGGACGCGAACAGATACGCAGTATTTT.

The J gene is TRBJ2-5, the V gene TRBV30, with D possibly being TRBD2 (5 bases). TRBJ2-7 explains the end of the DNA better; the J call may be wrong. The CDR3 is 15 residues long. Germline V gene sequence: CDR1 GTSNPN, CDR2 SVGIG (reference sequence). CDR3 residues: CAWSVDFLAFYEQYF. The CDR3 coding sequence is TGTGCCTGGAGTGTTGACTTTCTAGCTTTCTACGAGCAGTACTTC.

Notes on this clone: Other nucleotide sequences from this sample produce the same CDR3. The genes are TRBV5-1 and TRBJ2-5; the D gene could be TRBD1 or TRBD2 (6 bases each). CDR3 length: 12 amino acids. Trimming pared 7 bases from V and 5 bases from J, leaving 12 bases between. Germline V gene lookup returns CDR1 SGHRS and CDR2 YFSETQ. The CDR3 protein is CASARGGETQYF. The CDR3 DNA follows: TGCGCCAGCGCCAGGGGAGGCGAGACCCAGTACTTC.

This clone was counted between two and nine times. This sample includes further DNA sequences coding for the same CDR3. This chain connects TRBV11-2 to TRBJ2-1; 10 bases are a match to TRBD2. The CDR3 loop spans 17 amino acids. CDR1 is SGHAT and CDR2 is FQNNGV in the germline V gene. V was clipped by 4 bases and J by 0 bases; unmatched bases: 6. CDR3 bases: TGTGCCAGCAGCTCACGGACTAGCGGATTCTCCTACAATGAGCAGTTCTTC. This sequence encodes CASSSRTSGFSYNEQFF.

The V and J genes are TRBV29-1 and TRBJ1-1; D is unclear. This CDR3 has 13 amino acids. Deletions cut 7 bases from V and 0 bases from J, with 12 bases between. Germline lookup yields CDR1 SQVTM and CDR2 ANQGSEA. The CDR3 region has the DNA TGCAGCGCAGAGGGAGGGATGAACACTGAAGCTTTCTTT. This encodes CSAEGGMNTEAFF.

Concerning this clone: This sample includes further DNA sequences coding for the same CDR3. The chain employs TRBV19 and TRBJ1-3; D remains unclear. Trimming removed 3 bases from V and 0 bases from J, with 3 bases in between. The CDR3 has 13 amino acids. Germline loops: CDR1 LNHDA, CDR2 SQIVND (reference sequence). CDR3 nucleotides: TGTGCCAGTAGTATTGGCTCTGGAAACACCATATATTTT. Translation: CASSIGSGNTIYF.

The rearrangement joins TRBV28 to TRBJ1-2; a weak D match, TRBD1 (5 bases). The CDR3 is made up of 13 amino acids. V lost 7 bases and J 7 bases, leaving 16 bases between the germline ends. Looked up from germline, CDR1 is MDHEN and CDR2 is SYDVKM. The CDR3 sequence: CASKEGAESGYTF. DNA of the CDR3: TGTGCCAGCAAGGAAGGGGCCGAATCTGGCTACACCTTC.